This T cell receptor beta chain was identified in a study of beta chain features in type 1 diabetes. Study as a whole: Patients and healthy donors were similar in age, gender and cell yields.

A single heparinised draw of 95 to 150 mL on average was taken per donor. Isolated RNA was reverse transcribed in full, so expressed TCRB transcripts were sequenced. Some clones are missing from TCRdb's copy, which holds only in-frame ones; the method was immunoSEQ multiplex PCR. The data contain approximately 730,000 clones, roughly 13% of them singletons. General study points: In these data, an HLA type influence on TCRB rearrangement remained unresolved. VDJ junctions from type 1 diabetes patients carried fewer insertions and larger deletions. In every one of the four CD4+ subsets, TCRB CDR3s were moderately but significantly shorter in Type 1 diabetes patients.

Comments on this clone: The antigen remains undetermined.

This TCR derives from a man aged 18 to 30 with type 1 diabetes. The specimen was naive CD4+ T cells from blood.

The DNA for the CDR3 is TGCGCCAGCACCCAGAACACCGGGGAGCTGTTTTTT. It codes for CASTQNTGELFF. The chain joins TRBV5-1 to TRBJ2-2; unclear D gene. With 6 bases removed from V and 1 base from J, the gap between germline ends came to 4 bases. CDR3 size: 12 residues. CDR1 SGHRS and CDR2 YFSETQ come from the germline V gene.